These T cell receptor beta chains were read from a single sample in a study of Graves' ophthalmopathy and Graves' hyperthyroidism. TCRdb independently ran MiXCR on the multiplex PCR reads; one entry per CDR3 protein. The data contain 740,000 or so distinct CDR3 sequences, roughly 41% of them singletons. Sequencing was done on a sample of peripheral blood. The receptors stem from an adult man with Graves' ophthalmopathy. Both conserved end residues are part of each CDR3. The D gene is left open where the match is weak.

cdr3_aa	d_call	v_call
CASSIMGQVLNQPQHF	TRBD1	TRBV19
CASSPDREYEQYF	TRBD1	TRBV7-9
CASRGGYPESQYF	TRBD1	TRBV2
CASSAPGGRSTEAFF	NA	TRBV25-1
CASSTRALESNQPQHF	NA	TRBV24-1
CASSVGTSGGPHQETQYF	TRBD2	TRBV9
CASSFGTQETQYF	NA	TRBV5-6
CASSLFPRNLDGYTF	NA	TRBV7-3
CASSYSSTRFFRGAAAAFF	NA	TRBV25-1
CASSYWGTQETQYF	NA	TRBV11-2
CASRVWDSNEKLFF	TRBD1	TRBV12-3/TRBV12-4
CASSLGTTFYEQYF	NA	TRBV5-1
CASSYGQGRTNEKLFF	TRBD1	TRBV25-1
CASSQQGPTEAFF	NA	TRBV19
CSVVQGGEKLFF	NA	TRBV29-1